This TCR beta chain was sequenced during a study of CD4 T cells in relation to SARS-CoV-2 and coronaviruses. Turning to the study itself: The restricting HLA molecule for shared crossreactive spike epitopes was mapped.

Findings of the study overall: Pre-pandemic and post-infection samples never came from the same donor. About 65% of donors had memory CD4+ clonotypes crossrecognizing SARS-CoV-2 and common cold coronavirus spike. According to naive versus memory sequencing, detected responses are memory recall, not newly primed.

The table lists this clone with a count of one. The antigen remains undetermined. The unexposed donors gave CD4+ T cells in about 2010-2019, prior to COVID-19. Germline V gene data show CDR1 as SGHDN and CDR2 as FVKESK. The CDR3 is 16 residues long. V gave up 4 bases and J gave up 0 bases, with 15 bases separating them. Sequenced by immunoSEQ multiplex PCR; TCRdb stores in-frame clones only, minus some. The table records some 69,000 clones, 94% of them present only once. The material sequenced was naive CD4+ T cells from PBMCs. As to subset: naive CD4+ T cells isolated by negative enrichment. This TCR derives from a human donor in good health. The V call is TRBV14, the J call TRBJ1-2; no definite D call. The CDR3 sequence: CASSRSVPGPNYGYTF. CDR3 sequence (DNA): TGTGCCAGCAGCCGCAGCGTCCCCGGACCTAACTATGGCTACACCTTC. The variable domain in full, with the rest retrieved from reference TRBV14 and TRBJ1-2, is EAGVTQFPSHSVIEKGQTVTLRCDPISGHDNLYWYRRVMGKEIKFLLHFVKESKQDESGMPNNRFLAERTGGTYSTLKVQPAELEDSGVYFCASSRSVPGPNYGYTFGSGTRLTVV.